Listed below are T cell receptor beta chains from one sample, sequenced in a study of blood T cell repertoires in COVID-19. Sequencing used immunoSEQ multiplex PCR; TCRdb keeps in-frame clones, though not all of them. The sample includes 85,000 to 90,000 clones, about 91% of them seen just once. Sequencing used peripheral blood. All receptors derive from a human donor with active COVID-19. The donor label of this sample is uncertain. Each CDR3 is given with its conserved first and last residue. D genes are given only for firm matches. Clone size is shown for a subset of rows, as once, few, many or a class of expanded clone.

clone_size: NA; v_call: TRBV15; d_call: TRBD1; j_call: TRBJ2-7; cdr3_nt: TGTGCCACCAGCAGAGACCCGGGGACAGAGTACGAGCAGTACTTC; cdr3_aa: CATSRDPGTEYEQYF
clone_size: NA; v_call: TRBV2; d_call: NA; j_call: TRBJ1-5; cdr3_nt: TGTGCCAGCAGTCCAGGGTTAGGCAATCAGCCCCAGCATTTT; cdr3_aa: CASSPGLGNQPQHF
clone_size: NA; v_call: TRBV9; d_call: TRBD1; j_call: TRBJ2-3; cdr3_nt: TGTGCCAGCAGCCCTCGGACCGGGGACAGGATGTCAGATACGCAGTATTTT; cdr3_aa: CASSPRTGDRMSDTQYF
clone_size: NA; v_call: TRBV5-6; d_call: NA; j_call: TRBJ2-1; cdr3_nt: TGTGCCAGCAGTCTCCAGGGCGGCAATGAGCAGTTCTTC; cdr3_aa: CASSLQGGNEQFF
clone_size: NA; v_call: TRBV5-1; d_call: TRBD2; j_call: TRBJ2-5; cdr3_nt: TGCGCCAGCAGCTTACCTCCGGGACTAGAAGAGACCCAGTACTTC; cdr3_aa: CASSLPPGLEETQYF
clone_size: NA; v_call: TRBV9; d_call: NA; j_call: TRBJ2-3; cdr3_nt: TGTGCCAGCAGCGTAGGGGGGGACACAGATACGCAGTATTTT; cdr3_aa: CASSVGGDTDTQYF
clone_size: NA; v_call: TRBV19; d_call: NA; j_call: TRBJ1-4; cdr3_nt: TGTGCCAGTAATCGGGAAAGGGCTGAAAAACTGTTTTTT; cdr3_aa: CASNRERAEKLFF
clone_size: NA; v_call: TRBV7-2; d_call: NA; j_call: TRBJ2-7; cdr3_nt: TGTGCCAGCAGCTTAGGTGGAGGCTTATCCTACGAGCAGTACTTC; cdr3_aa: CASSLGGGLSYEQYF
clone_size: NA; v_call: TRBV12-3/TRBV12-4; d_call: NA; j_call: TRBJ2-1; cdr3_nt: TGTGCCAGACGGGGGTGCTACAATGAGCAGTTCTTC; cdr3_aa: CARRGCYNEQFF
clone_size: NA; v_call: TRBV15; d_call: TRBD2; j_call: TRBJ2-3; cdr3_nt: TGTGCCACCAGCAGAGATCCTGCGTGGCGGGGGGTTAGCACAGATACGCAGTATTTT; cdr3_aa: CATSRDPAWRGVSTDTQYF
clone_size: NA; v_call: TRBV6-2/TRBV6-3; d_call: TRBD2; j_call: TRBJ2-1; cdr3_nt: TGTGCCAGCAGTTACTGGCGGGGGGACGATGAGCAGTTCTTC; cdr3_aa: CASSYWRGDDEQFF
clone_size: NA; v_call: TRBV3-1/TRBV3-2; d_call: NA; j_call: TRBJ1-1; cdr3_nt: TGTGCCAGCAGCCCGGGAGGTGGGTCCACTGAAGCTTTCTTT; cdr3_aa: CASSPGGGSTEAFF
clone_size: NA; v_call: TRBV19; d_call: NA; j_call: TRBJ1-2; cdr3_nt: TGTGCCAGTAGACGGGGAGGGACGGGCTATGGCTACACCTTC; cdr3_aa: CASRRGGTGYGYTF
clone_size: few; v_call: TRBV15; d_call: TRBD1; j_call: TRBJ1-2; cdr3_nt: TGTGCCACCAAAAAGGACAGGGACTATGGCTACACCTTC; cdr3_aa: CATKKDRDYGYTF
clone_size: NA; v_call: TRBV27; d_call: NA; j_call: TRBJ2-2; cdr3_nt: TGTGCCAGCAGCGGGACACCTAACACCGGGGAGCTGTTTTTT; cdr3_aa: CASSGTPNTGELFF
clone_size: NA; v_call: TRBV3-1/TRBV3-2; d_call: NA; j_call: TRBJ2-1; cdr3_nt: TGTGCCAGCAGCCAAGATCCGGCGGGTACGGTAAGGCAGTTCTTC; cdr3_aa: CASSQDPAGTVRQFF
clone_size: NA; v_call: TRBV7-7; d_call: TRBD2; j_call: TRBJ2-5; cdr3_nt: TGTGCTAGCAGCTTAGGACTAGCGCGGGAGACCCAGTACTTC; cdr3_aa: CASSLGLARETQYF
clone_size: few; v_call: TRBV3-1/TRBV3-2; d_call: NA; j_call: TRBJ1-3; cdr3_nt: TGTGCCAGCAGCCAGGACAACTCTGGAAACACCATATATTTT; cdr3_aa: CASSQDNSGNTIYF
clone_size: NA; v_call: TRBV18; d_call: TRBD1; j_call: TRBJ2-7; cdr3_nt: TGTGCCAGCTCACCCGACAGGGATTACGAGCAGTACTTC; cdr3_aa: CASSPDRDYEQYF
clone_size: NA; v_call: TRBV19; d_call: TRBD1; j_call: TRBJ1-2; cdr3_nt: TGTGCCAGTAGTATGGGACAGACGAAAAGTAACACCTTC; cdr3_aa: CASSMGQTKSNTF
clone_size: NA; v_call: TRBV7-2; d_call: TRBD1; j_call: TRBJ1-4; cdr3_nt: TGTGCCAGCAGCCCCGAGGTGGGACAGAAGTTCGAAAAACTGTTTTTT; cdr3_aa: CASSPEVGQKFEKLFF
clone_size: NA; v_call: TRBV9; d_call: NA; j_call: TRBJ2-1; cdr3_nt: TGTGCCAGCAGCGCCCGGGACTCCACCTACAATGAGCAGTTCTTC; cdr3_aa: CASSARDSTYNEQFF
clone_size: NA; v_call: TRBV6-6; d_call: NA; j_call: TRBJ1-1; cdr3_nt: TGTGCCAGCCGCCGGGGGGCGAGGAACACTGAAGCTTTCTTT; cdr3_aa: CASRRGARNTEAFF
clone_size: NA; v_call: TRBV7-6; d_call: TRBD2; j_call: TRBJ2-1; cdr3_nt: TGTGCCAGCAGCCCTGCTCCTAGCGGGGGGGCCGCTGAGCAGTTCTTC; cdr3_aa: CASSPAPSGGAAEQFF
clone_size: few; v_call: TRBV4-3; d_call: TRBD2; j_call: TRBJ2-3; cdr3_nt: TGCGCCAGCAGCCAAGATGGGGGGGTTAATACGCAGTATTTT; cdr3_aa: CASSQDGGVNTQYF
clone_size: NA; v_call: TRBV4-2; d_call: TRBD1; j_call: TRBJ2-2; cdr3_nt: TGTGCCAGCAGCCCCAACGGGGACAGGGGGGTCGGGGAGCTGTTTTTT; cdr3_aa: CASSPNGDRGVGELFF
clone_size: once; v_call: TRBV4-3; d_call: NA; j_call: TRBJ1-1; cdr3_nt: TGCGCCAGCAGCCAAGATGATGAGGTCAGGGGCACTGAAGCTTTCTTT; cdr3_aa: CASSQDDEVRGTEAFF
clone_size: NA; v_call: TRBV7-8; d_call: NA; j_call: TRBJ1-1; cdr3_nt: TGTGCCAGCAGCATCGTTAGAGGCACTGAAGCTTTCTTT; cdr3_aa: CASSIVRGTEAFF
clone_size: once; v_call: TRBV12-3/TRBV12-4; d_call: NA; j_call: TRBJ2-1; cdr3_nt: TGTGCCAGCATCCTAAGCGGCGGGGAGCAGTTCTTC; cdr3_aa: CASILSGGEQFF
clone_size: NA; v_call: TRBV9; d_call: NA; j_call: TRBJ2-3; cdr3_nt: TGTGCCAGCAGCGTAGCACTAGATAAAGATACGCAGTATTTT; cdr3_aa: CASSVALDKDTQYF
clone_size: once; v_call: TRBV2; d_call: NA; j_call: TRBJ1-5; cdr3_nt: TGTGCCAGCAGTGCCTCCGGGACACCGGGAGGTATCAATCAGCCCCAGCATTTT; cdr3_aa: CASSASGTPGGINQPQHF
clone_size: NA; v_call: TRBV6-5; d_call: TRBD1; j_call: TRBJ1-2; cdr3_nt: TGTGCCAGCACCCGACAGGGGGCCTCTGGCTACACCTTC; cdr3_aa: CASTRQGASGYTF
clone_size: NA; v_call: TRBV7-3; d_call: NA; j_call: TRBJ2-2; cdr3_nt: TGTGCCAGCTCCGGGTTCCCGAGGACCGGGGAGCTGTTTTTT; cdr3_aa: CASSGFPRTGELFF
clone_size: NA; v_call: TRBV9; d_call: TRBD1; j_call: TRBJ1-4; cdr3_nt: TGTGCCAGCAGCGGAATGCAGGGGGGTGAAAAACTGTTTTTT; cdr3_aa: CASSGMQGGEKLFF
clone_size: NA; v_call: TRBV27; d_call: NA; j_call: TRBJ1-2; cdr3_nt: TGTGCCAGCAGAGGTGGGCAGAACTATGGCTACACCTTC; cdr3_aa: CASRGGQNYGYTF
clone_size: NA; v_call: TRBV28; d_call: NA; j_call: TRBJ1-2; cdr3_nt: TGTGCCAGCAGTTTATCACAGGCCAACTATGGCTACACCTTC; cdr3_aa: CASSLSQANYGYTF